The next 18 T cell receptor beta chains were all read from a single sample in a study of Graves' ophthalmopathy and Graves' hyperthyroidism. As the template, RNA transcripts were used to amplify TCR beta CDR3 regions. Second-round multiplex PCR came after first-round RT-PCR with HTBI primers. A single record per CDR3 protein comes from TCRdb applying MiXCR to the multiplex PCR reads. The sample consists of more than 1,000,000 distinct CDR3 sequences, about two fifths of them appearing once. Sample: peripheral blood or thyroid tissue (not recorded which). The origin of the receptors is an adult man with Graves' hyperthyroidism.

V is TRBV7-9 and J is TRBJ1-4; 7 bases match TRBD1. Germline V lookup: CDR1 SEHNR, CDR2 FQNEAQ (reference sequence). The CDR3 consists of 15 residues. Losses at the gene ends were 5 bases for V and 4 bases for J; bases not matched to a gene: 7. CDR3 DNA sequence: TGTGCCAGCAGCCCCACGGGACAGAGTAATGAAAAACTGTTTTTT. Translation: CASSPTGQSNEKLFF.

As to this clonotype: Germline and junction disagree at one end, which may indicate a read error. This sequence joins TRBV24-1 and TRBJ2-1, with TRBD1 as a possible D gene (5 bases). CDR1 and CDR2 (germline): KGHDR, SFDVKD. The CDR3 contains 13 residues. CDR3 in amino acids: CATRPGSGNQQFF. CDR3 coding DNA: TGTGCCACCAGGCCAGGGTCGGGCAATCAGCAGTTCTTC.

Details on this clonotype: A single base separates this from a much larger clone, so it may be a read error. The V call is TRBV7-9, the J call TRBJ2-5; 7 bases align to TRBD2. After removal of 9 bases from V and 4 bases from J, the junction contained 14 bases not matched to a gene. Germline CDR1 reads SEHNR; CDR2 reads FQNEAQ (reference sequence). This CDR3 is built from 15 residues. In DNA, the CDR3 is TGTGCCAGAACCCCGCTCGGGGGGACGGGAGAGACCCAGTACTTC. Encoded protein: CARTPLGGTGETQYF.

V usage is TRBV20-1 and J usage is TRBJ2-2; the D is unclear. The CDR3 runs to 11 residues. CDR1 and CDR2 (germline): DFQATT, SNEGSKA (reference sequence). The V end lost 4 bases, the J end lost 6 bases, and 6 bases lay between the germline ends. The CDR3 coding sequence is TGCAGTGCTATTACCGCCGGGGAGCTGTTTTTT. Its protein product is CSAITAGELFF.

The V gene is TRBV10-3, the J gene TRBJ1-2, with a weak D call TRBD1 (6 bases). The CDR3 has 12 residues. Germline CDR1 reads ENHRY; CDR2 reads SYGVKD. The V end was cut by 6 bases, the J end by 12 bases, with 17 bases between. The CDR3 loop reads CAISNRDSGNTF. The CDR3 region has the DNA TGTGCCATCAGCAACAGGGACTCTGGAAACACCTTC.

The rearrangement uses TRBV7-2 and TRBJ2-7; 9 nucleotides align to TRBD1. The CDR3 is 18 residues long. V was pared by 5 bases and J by 2 bases, with 16 bases of the junction left unmatched. CDR1 is SGHTA, CDR2 FQGNSA, per germline. CDR3 sequence: CASSPGTGWSLVPYEQYF. The DNA for the CDR3 is TGTGCCAGCAGCCCGGGGACAGGGTGGAGTTTGGTCCCCTACGAGCAGTACTTC.

This clonotype was picked up many times. CDR3 protein: CASSLESSAGYTF. The CDR3 DNA follows: TGTGCCAGCAGCTTAGAGTCCAGCGCTGGCTACACCTTC. The chain uses TRBV7-9 and TRBJ1-2; D is ambiguous. Trimming took 1 base from V and 7 from J, leaving 10 bases between them. The CDR3 extends over 13 amino acids. Germline V gene data show CDR1 as SEHNR and CDR2 as FQNEAQ (reference sequence).

This clonotype was seen at least ten times. V is TRBV6-2 or TRBV6-3 and J is TRBJ2-7; unclear D gene. This CDR3 comprises 12 residues. Germline CDR1 and CDR2: MNHEY and SVGEGT. V was shortened by 0 bases and J by 6 bases, with 6 bases between the two germline ends. CDR3: CASSYSPAEQYF. CDR3 nucleotide sequence: TGTGCCAGCAGTTACTCGCCGGCCGAGCAGTACTTC.

The V call is TRBV20-1, the J call TRBJ2-5; the match to TRBD2 covers 13 bases. CDR3 length: 16 amino acids. Germline assignment: CDR1 DFQATT and CDR2 SNEGSKA (reference sequence). V trimming: 1 base; J trimming: 4 bases; junction bases outside the gene matches: 6. The CDR3 DNA is TGCAGTGCTAGAGGAACTAGCGGGGGGGCGTCAGAGACCCAGTACTTC. This codes for CSARGTSGGASETQYF.

This clonotype was recorded at least ten times. Here the CDR3 DNA reads TGTGCCAGCAGCCATCGGAGTACCTACGAGCAGTACTTC. Protein product: CASSHRSTYEQYF. The rearrangement uses TRBV6-5 and TRBJ2-7; D gene uncertain. This CDR3 contains 13 residues. Germline V gene lookup returns CDR1 MNHEY and CDR2 SVGAGI. The V end was cut by 6 bases, the J end by 2 bases, with 11 bases between.

The chain couples TRBV27 to TRBJ2-6; either TRBD1 or TRBD2 may supply D (5 bases each). Trimming took off 5 bases at V and 1 base at J, with 12 bases between the two ends. Germline assignment: CDR1 MNHEY and CDR2 SMNVEV (reference sequence). The CDR3 spans 16 residues. CDR3 sequence: CASSKRGVSGANVLTF. CDR3 nucleotides: TGTGCCAGCAGTAAAAGGGGAGTTTCTGGGGCCAACGTCCTGACTTTC.

This clonotype was picked up many times. The gene calls are TRBV6-5 and TRBJ1-1; D call uncertain. CDR1 and CDR2 (germline): MNHEY, SVGAGI. The CDR3 contains 14 residues. Trimming pared 2 bases from V and 2 bases from J, leaving 9 bases between. The CDR3: CASSYRPSNTEAFF. The CDR3 DNA is TGTGCCAGCAGTTACAGACCTTCAAACACTGAAGCTTTCTTT.

The chain combines TRBV7-8 with TRBJ1-6; 8 positions agree with TRBD1. J was trimmed by 7 bases and V by 3 bases; bases with no gene match: 5. The CDR3 runs to 15 residues. Germline CDR1 and CDR2: SGHVS and FQNEAQ. The CDR3 DNA follows: TGTGCCAGCAGCTTGGACCGGGACAGGAATTCACCCCTCCACTTT. Its protein is CASSLDRDRNSPLHF.

This clonotype showed up just a few times. The chain uses TRBV4-3 and TRBJ1-1, with D possibly being TRBD1 (5 bases). Trimming shortened V by 0 bases and J by 3 bases, and 8 bases separated the two germline ends. The CDR3 runs 14 residues. Looked up from germline, CDR1 is LGHNA and CDR2 is YSLEER. CDR3 nucleotide sequence: TGCGCCAGCAGCCAAGATTTCAGGGACACTGAAGCTTTCTTT. Residues: CASSQDFRDTEAFF.

This clonotype was seen more than once but under ten times. V is TRBV20-1 and J is TRBJ2-7; a possible D gene is TRBD2 (5 bases). Germline V CDR1 and CDR2: DFQATT, SNEGSKA (reference sequence). V lost 3 bases and J 3 bases, leaving 15 bases between the germline ends. The CDR3 extends over 14 amino acids. For the CDR3, the DNA is TGCAGTGCTAGGGCCCCGGACTGGGACTACGAGCAGTACTTC. Residues: CSARAPDWDYEQYF.

With regard to this clonotype: The junction departs from germline at one end; a sequencing error may be responsible. The J gene is TRBJ2-5, the V gene TRBV14; tentative D call: TRBD2 (6 bases). The CDR3 extends over 14 amino acids. Germline values: CDR1 SGHDN, CDR2 FVKESK. This CDR3 reads CASSQGTPGGFKDF. In DNA form, the CDR3 reads TGTGCCAGCAGCCAGGGTACGCCTGGAGGGTTTAAGGACTTC. The full variable domain, rest sourced from reference TRBV14 and TRBJ2-5, is EAGVTQFPSHSVIEKGQTVTLRCDPISGHDNLYWYRRVMGKEIKFLLHFVKESKQDESGMPNNRFLAERTGGTYSTLKVQPAELEDSGVYFCASSQGTPGGFKDFGPGTRLLVL.

The chain recombines TRBV20-1 with TRBJ1-1, with 7 bases aligning to TRBD1. CDR1 and CDR2 (germline): DFQATT, SNEGSKA (reference sequence). CDR3 size: 14 residues. The V and J ends lost 1 base and 1 base, in that order; junction bases with no gene match: 3. The CDR3 is CSARVGGPNTEAFF. The CDR3 nucleotides read TGCAGTGCTAGAGTAGGGGGCCCGAACACTGAAGCTTTCTTT.

There are a few counts of this clonotype. The rearrangement uses TRBV6-2 or TRBV6-3 and TRBJ2-7, with 7 bases that match TRBD1. CDR3 length: 17 amino acids. With 5 bases clipped from V and 0 bases from J, the junction kept 13 bases outside the gene matches. Germline assignment: CDR1 MNHEY and CDR2 SVGEGT. The DNA for the CDR3 is TGTGCCAGCAGTCCCCTCGCGACAGGGCGAGGCTCCTACGAGCAGTACTTC. Its protein product is CASSPLATGRGSYEQYF.